The rows below give T cell receptor beta chains drawn from one sample of a study of cytomegalovirus exposure and HLA in healthy donors. The method was immunoSEQ multiplex PCR; TCRdb's version includes in-frame clones alone and lacks a portion of them. The table includes about 130,000 clones, roughly 72% detected once. Sequencing used PBMCs. All receptors derive from a man aged 40-50 years in good health and CMV-seropositive. Both conserved end residues are part of each CDR3. The D gene is left open where the match is weak. For some rows the clone size is stated as once, few or many, or as a class when expanded; others skip it.

>TRBJ1-5|.|TRBV5-6|.
TGTGCCAGCAGCTTGCTCATGTCGGGAGGGGCTGGGCCCCAGCATTTT
CASSLLMSGGAGPQHF
>TRBJ2-7|few|TRBV6-1|.
TGTGCCAGCAGTTTACATAGCGGCTCTACCTACGAGCAGTACTTC
CASSLHSGSTYEQYF
>TRBJ2-4|.|TRBV5-1|TRBD1
TGCGCCAGCAGCTTGGTTGGGACAGGGAATATAAACATTCAGTACTTC
CASSLVGTGNINIQYF
>TRBJ2-7|.|TRBV5-4|TRBD2
TGTGCCAGCAGCTTGGCTAGCGGGGGGGCGGAGCAGTACTTC
CASSLASGGAEQYF
>TRBJ2-7|.|TRBV27|.
TGTGCCAGCAGTTTAGCTGGACTTCATTCCGATCAGTACTTC
CASSLAGLHSDQYF
>TRBJ2-7|.|TRBV5-4|.
TGTGCCAGCAGTCATAAAACAGGGAACGAGCAGTACTTC
CASSHKTGNEQYF
>TRBJ1-5|few|TRBV2|.
TGTGCCAGCAGTGAAGAGAGGACATTCGGTCAGCCCCAGCATTTT
CASSEERTFGQPQHF
>TRBJ2-3|few|TRBV10-1|TRBD2
TGCGCCAGCAGCGCCGGGACTAGCGGGGCCAACACAGATACGCAGTATTTT
CASSAGTSGANTDTQYF
>TRBJ2-1|.|TRBV7-3|TRBD1
TGTGCCAGCAGCCGACAGGGTGACTCCTACAATGAGCAGTTCTTC
CASSRQGDSYNEQFF
>TRBJ1-1|.|TRBV7-8|.
TGTGCCAGCAGCTCGACGTCGGGAGTGGCGGGTGAAGCTTTCTTT
CASSSTSGVAGEAFF
>TRBJ2-7|.|TRBV5-1|TRBD1
TGCGCCAGCAGCTTAAGTACAGGGGGGACAGCCTACGAGCAGTACTTC
CASSLSTGGTAYEQYF
>TRBJ1-5|.|TRBV18|TRBD1
TGTGCCAGCTCACCAAGAATTGGGACAGTGGGAACATATAGCAATCAGCCCCAGCATTTT
CASSPRIGTVGTYSNQPQHF
>TRBJ1-1|.|TRBV5-4|.
TGTGCCAGCAGCCAACCTCTGAGGGATCCCAACACTGAAGCTTTCTTT
CASSQPLRDPNTEAFF
>TRBJ2-3|.|TRBV5-1|.
TGCGCCGTTAGAGAGGGCCCTAGCACAGATACGCAGTATTTT
CAVREGPSTDTQYF
>TRBJ2-7|.|TRBV2|.
TGTGCCAGCAGTGCCTCCTGGGGGGAGCACGAGCAGTACTTC
CASSASWGEHEQYF
>TRBJ1-1|.|TRBV9|.
TGTGCCAGCAGCGAAGGACAGACTATGAACACTGAAGCTTTCTTT
CASSEGQTMNTEAFF
>TRBJ1-5|.|TRBV14|TRBD1
TGTGCCAGCAGCCAACAGGGGGCCGGCAATCAGCCCCAGCATTTT
CASSQQGAGNQPQHF
>TRBJ2-5|.|TRBV7-2|.
TGTGCCAGCGGTACCAGTGCAGAGACCCAGTACTTC
CASGTSAETQYF
>TRBJ2-2|.|TRBV19|TRBD1
TGTGCCAGTATTGCAGGGGGTAACACCGGGGAGCTGTTTTTT
CASIAGGNTGELFF